This T cell receptor beta chain was obtained from a study of cytomegalovirus exposure and HLA in healthy donors. Study-level findings and limits: The productive fraction for most TCR beta V segments was about 90% or about 30% in an earlier analysis.

A remark on this clone: Antigen unknown.

Primers for the PCR totalled 60 Vbeta and 13 Jbeta. TCRdb's table, derived via immunoSEQ multiplex PCR, lists solely in-frame clones and lacks some. This table holds 95,000 to 150,000 clones, more than 60% found once. After removal of 6 bases from V and 4 bases from J, the junction contained 8 bases not matched to a gene. This CDR3 is 15 amino acids long. The germline V gene has CDR1 MNHEY and CDR2 SVGAGI. The receptor's source is a woman aged 35 to 49 in good health and CMV-seropositive. The sample comprised PBMCs. V is TRBV6-5 and J is TRBJ2-2; TRBD1 matches 7 bases. The CDR3 DNA follows: TGTGCCAGCAGACCTGACAGGGCGGGCACCGGGGAGCTGTTTTTT. It specifies CASRPDRAGTGELFF.